This T cell receptor (beta chain) was profiled in a study of monozygotic twins with inflammatory bowel disease. Germline V lookup: CDR1 MNHNS, CDR2 SASEGT. CDR3 length: 13 amino acids. From its re-call of the 5' RACE reads, TCRdb lists each CDR3 protein once, without DNA. The sample holds roughly 200,000 distinct CDR3 sequences. The TCR sequence derives from a human donor with ulcerative colitis or Crohn's disease, or a healthy co-twin of an affected twin (not recorded which). The chain recombines TRBV6-1 with TRBJ1-3. The sample consisted of blood. This chain's CDR3 is CASARSSGNTIYF.